The 24 T cell receptor beta chains given below trace back to one sample, sequenced in a study of response to subunit inactivated influenza vaccine (dated by TCRdb to between 2017 and 2018). Libraries were prepared through RT-PCR. The data were produced on an Illumina HiSeq 2500. TCRdb redid the processing of the public reads, applying fastp at Q25 and MiXCR, and retained in-frame beta chains. For every CDR3 protein sequence, its rows merge into one entry that carries the most common genes and DNA. This sample comprises 450,000 to 600,000 distinct CDR3 sequences, more than 15% of them detected only once. The top ten clones comprise less than 4% of the sample. Here the sequenced sample was CD4+ T cells sorted from PBMCs, taken about 23 months after vaccination. The receptors come from a man between 50 and 70 years old who received an inactivated influenza vaccine. Donor details come from another sample of the same person, matched by shared clones.

V is TRBV20-1 and J is TRBJ2-7, with 8 bases that match TRBD2. There are 13 residues in the CDR3. V shed 6 bases, J shed 2 bases, and the junction held 6 bases outside the gene matches. Germline CDR1 and CDR2: DFQATT and SNEGSKA (reference sequence). CDR3 sequence reads: CSAHGRAAYEQYF. The CDR3 DNA reads as TGCAGTGCCCACGGGAGGGCGGCCTACGAGCAGTACTTC.

CDR3 in amino acids: CAIGESINTGELFF. CDR3 coding DNA: TGTGCCATCGGCGAGTCCATAAACACCGGGGAGCTGTTTTTT. V gene TRBV28 combines with J gene TRBJ2-2; no firm D call. This CDR3 region has 14 residues. Trimming removed 10 bases at V and 2 bases at J, with 14 bases between. The germline CDR1 and CDR2 sequences are MDHEN and SYDVKM.

This clonotype was counted only a few times. This chain joins TRBV7-2 and TRBJ2-2; possible D gene TRBD2, 5 bases. CDR1 and CDR2 (germline): SGHTA, FQGNSA. Trimming shortened V by 5 bases and J by 2 bases, and 12 bases separated the two germline ends. The CDR3 sequence is 15 residues long. DNA of the CDR3: TGTGCCAGCAGCACGTGGACTCCTAACACCGGGGAGCTGTTTTTT. Its translation is CASSTWTPNTGELFF. Complete variable domain (other parts from reference TRBV7-2 and TRBJ2-2): GAGVSQSPSNKVTEKGKDVELRCDPISGHTALYWYRQSLGQGLEFLIYFQGNSAPDKSGLPSDRFSAERTGGSVSTLTIQRTQQEDSAVYLCASSTWTPNTGELFFGEGSRLTVL.

This clonotype was detected a few times. The chain recombines TRBV20-1 with TRBJ2-5; 8 positions match TRBD1. CDR3 size: 10 residues. The V and J ends lost 7 bases and 5 bases, in that order; junction bases with no gene match: 0. The germline gives CDR1 DFQATT, CDR2 SNEGSKA (reference sequence). The CDR3 sequence: CSGTGETQYF. The CDR3 coding sequence is TGCAGTGGGACAGGGGAGACCCAGTACTTC.

This clonotype was seen at least ten times. This chain joins TRBV5-1 and TRBJ2-7; 8 positions agree with TRBD2. The germline V gene encodes CDR1 SGHRS and CDR2 YFSETQ. With 5 bases clipped from V and 3 bases from J, the junction kept 10 bases outside the gene matches. CDR3 size: 15 residues. This chain's CDR3 is CASRLEGLGNYEQYF. DNA for the CDR3: TGCGCCAGCAGACTGGAGGGACTAGGTAACTACGAGCAGTACTTC. Looking up the rest from reference TRBV5-1 and TRBJ2-7 gives the full variable domain: KAGVTQTPRYLIKTRGQQVTLSCSPISGHRSVSWYQQTPGQGLQFLFEYFSETQRNKGNFPGRFSGRQFSNSRSEMNVSTLELGDSALYLCASRLEGLGNYEQYFGPGTRLTVT.

The CDR3 spells CSARDLKAGGPYYEQYF. The CDR3 DNA reads as TGCAGTGCTAGAGATCTTAAGGCGGGGGGGCCGTACTACGAGCAGTACTTC. The chain recombines TRBV20-1 with TRBJ2-7; 9 bases are a match to TRBD2. This CDR3 is built from 17 residues. Germline V gene lookup returns CDR1 DFQATT and CDR2 SNEGSKA (reference sequence). V gave up 0 bases and J gave up 3 bases; unmatched junction bases: 12.

This clonotype was observed a few times. The V and J genes are TRBV7-2 and TRBJ2-1, with 7 nucleotides matching TRBD2. J was trimmed by 4 bases and V by 1 base; bases with no gene match: 7. The length of the CDR3 is 16 residues. The germline V gene has CDR1 SGHTA and CDR2 FQGNSA. In DNA, the CDR3 is TGTGCCAGCAGCTTAGTTTTGCGGGGGAAATACAATGAGCAGTTCTTC. It encodes CASSLVLRGKYNEQFF.

This sequence joins TRBV4-2 and TRBJ2-6; a weak D match, TRBD1 (5 bases). Trimming shortened V by 0 bases and J by 2 bases, and 11 bases separated the two germline ends. Germline-derived CDR1 and CDR2 are LGHNA and YNFKEQ. The CDR3 is made up of 17 amino acids. CDR3 loop: CASSQDWGSTGANVLTF. CDR3 sequence (DNA): TGTGCCAGCAGCCAAGATTGGGGCAGCACTGGGGCCAACGTCCTGACTTTC.

Only a few counts were recorded for this clonotype. The chain joins TRBV27 to TRBJ2-2; TRBD2 matches at 12 bases. The CDR3 consists of 15 residues. Unmatched junction bases numbered 2, after V lost 4 bases and J lost 5 bases. Germline V gene data show CDR1 as MNHEY and CDR2 as SMNVEV (reference sequence). Here the CDR3 DNA reads TGTGCCAGCAGTTCAGGACTAGCGGGGACCGGGGAGCTGTTTTTT. This gives the protein CASSSGLAGTGELFF.

J is TRBJ2-1 and V is TRBV20-1; possibly TRBD1 for D (5 bases). Germline CDR1 and CDR2: DFQATT and SNEGSKA (reference sequence). The V end lost 3 bases, the J end lost 1 base, and 16 bases lay between the germline ends. This CDR3 has 16 residues. The CDR3 bases are TGCAGTGCTAGGACAATGCAGGGCAGGTCCTACAATGAGCAGTTCTTC. It yields the protein CSARTMQGRSYNEQFF.

This clonotype was counted many times. This chain uses TRBV11-2 with TRBJ2-3; D unresolved. Germline CDR1 reads SGHAT; CDR2 reads FQNNGV. The CDR3 runs 15 residues. Trimming took 0 bases from V and 4 from J, leaving 11 bases between them. The CDR3 reads CASSLDFSDSDTQYF. The CDR3 DNA reads TGTGCCAGCAGCTTAGATTTTTCAGATTCAGATACGCAGTATTTT.

This clonotype was detected a few times. One end of the junction fails to match germline, which may point to a read error. This rearrangement joins TRBV20-1 to TRBJ2-3, with TRBD2 identical over 9 bases. CDR1 is DFQATT, CDR2 SNEGSKA, per germline (reference sequence). This CDR3 is built from 16 residues. In DNA form, the CDR3 reads TGCAGTGCTAGAGGCATTAGCGGGAGCACCACAGATACGCACTATTTT. Amino acids: CSARGISGSTTDTHYF.

The chain uses TRBV20-1 and TRBJ2-7; 8 nucleotides match TRBD1. The germline gives CDR1 DFQATT, CDR2 SNEGSKA (reference sequence). J gave up 5 bases and V 1 base, and 4 bases lay outside the gene matches. This CDR3 region has 13 residues. CDR3 residues: CSARGGQGNEQYF. The CDR3 nucleotides are TGCAGTGCTAGAGGAGGACAGGGCAACGAGCAGTACTTC.

In its sample, this clonotype was seen once. The chain combines TRBV7-2 with TRBJ2-2, with a tentative D call TRBD1 (5 bases). CDR1 is SGHTA and CDR2 is FQGNSA in the germline V gene. CDR3 size: 16 residues. V was pared by 0 bases and J by 6 bases, with 14 bases between. CDR3 coding DNA: TGTGCCAGCAGCTTAGCTTTCCAGGGTTGGCCCGGGGAGCTGTTTTTT. It translates to CASSLAFQGWPGELFF. The whole variable domain, filled in from reference TRBV7-2 and TRBJ2-2, reads GAGVSQSPSNKVTEKGKDVELRCDPISGHTALYWYRQSLGQGLEFLIYFQGNSAPDKSGLPSDRFSAERTGGSVSTLTIQRTQQEDSAVYLCASSLAFQGWPGELFFGEGSRLTVL.

The chain links TRBV11-1 to TRBJ2-1; TRBD2 aligns across 7 bases. V was clipped by 1 base and J by 7 bases; unmatched bases: 10. CDR3 size: 16 residues. CDR1 is SGHAT and CDR2 is FQDESV in the germline V gene (reference sequence). The DNA for the CDR3 is TGTGCCAGCAGCTTAGAGGCAACCCCCGGGGGGAATGAGCAGTTCTTC. This translates into CASSLEATPGGNEQFF.

This clonotype was found a few times. The V and J genes are TRBV7-2 and TRBJ2-2, with D tentatively TRBD1 (6 bases). Germline CDR1 reads SGHTA; CDR2 reads FQGNSA. Trimming stripped 2 bases from V and 4 bases from J, with 11 bases between. The CDR3 spans 15 residues. The CDR3 loop reads CASSLLGQTTGELFF. CDR3 nucleotides: TGTGCCAGCAGCTTATTGGGACAAACCACCGGGGAGCTGTTTTTT.

With respect to this clonotype: It may be a read error: a sequence one base away is much more abundant. Without the conserved terminal phenylalanine or tryptophan, this CDR3 likely stems from a read error. The rearrangement links TRBV5-8 to TRBJ1-1; no clear D. The CDR3 has 15 amino acids. Germline V gene lookup returns CDR1 SGHTS and CDR2 YDEGEE. V lost 2 bases and J lost 5, with 16 bases in between. This CDR3 is CASSFSLVRETEAFI. The CDR3 DNA reads TGTGCCAGCAGCTTTTCACTGGTCCGAGAAACTGAAGCTTTCATT.

The CDR3 reads CASSLRGSRENTGELFF. The CDR3 DNA reads TGTGCCAGCAGCTTACGTGGCAGCCGAGAAAACACCGGGGAGCTGTTTTTT. The V call is TRBV11-2, the J call TRBJ2-2, with unresolved D. The germline CDR1 and CDR2 sequences are SGHAT and FQNNGV. V gave up 2 bases and J gave up 2 bases, with 15 bases separating them. The CDR3 is 17 amino acids.

This clonotype was counted at least ten times. This rearrangement joins TRBV5-5 to TRBJ2-2; D gene ambiguous. Germline CDR1 SGHKS, CDR2 YYEKEE (reference sequence). Trimming pared 0 bases from V and 5 bases from J, leaving 11 bases between. This CDR3 comprises 15 residues. In DNA form, the CDR3 reads TGTGCCAGCAGCTTGGATACAATAAGAACCGGGGAGCTGTTTTTT. This encodes CASSLDTIRTGELFF. Combining the CDR3 with reference TRBV5-5 and TRBJ2-2 gives the whole variable domain DAGVTQSPTHLIKTRGQQVTLRCSPISGHKSVSWYQQVLGQGPQFIFQYYEKEERGRGNFPDRFSARQFPNYSSELNVNALLLGDSALYLCASSLDTIRTGELFFGEGSRLTVL.

In its sample, this clonotype was seen many times. The V and J genes are TRBV12-3 or TRBV12-4 and TRBJ1-5; D is unclear. The CDR3 has 13 residues. V was clipped by 5 bases and J by 2 bases, with 7 bases between them. The CDR3 bases are TGTGCCAGCAGTGGAGCCGGCAATCAGCCCCAGCATTTT. As protein: CASSGAGNQPQHF.

The chain has TRBV28 and TRBJ2-4, with D hard to call. The CDR3 loop spans 18 amino acids. Looked up from germline, CDR1 is MDHEN and CDR2 is SYDVKM. Trimming removed 4 bases at V and 0 bases at J, with 19 bases between. CDR3 in amino acids: CASSSLRALAIAKNIQYF. CDR3 coding DNA: TGTGCCAGCAGTTCCCTCAGAGCCCTTGCGATAGCCAAAAACATTCAGTACTTC.

The rearrangement joins TRBV6-1 to TRBJ1-1; D gene uncertain. Germline V gives CDR1 MNHNS, CDR2 SASEGT. This CDR3 contains 13 residues. V was trimmed by 5 bases and J by 3 bases, leaving 10 bases between them. Here the CDR3 reads CASSLTKDTEAFF. The CDR3 DNA is TGTGCCAGCAGTCTAACCAAGGACACTGAAGCTTTCTTT.

The rearrangement uses TRBV3-1 and TRBJ2-1; 13 positions match TRBD2. V lost 0 bases to trimming and J lost 1 base; unmatched junction nucleotides: 6. This CDR3 has 19 amino acids. Looked up from germline, CDR1 is LGHDT and CDR2 is YNNKEL (reference sequence). CDR3 in DNA: TGTGCCAGCAGCCAAGAGAGACTAGCGGGGGGCCTATCCTACAATGAGCAGTTCTTC. It specifies CASSQERLAGGLSYNEQFF.

This chain uses TRBV29-1 with TRBJ2-1, with unresolved D. Germline-derived CDR1 and CDR2 are SQVTM and ANQGSEA. CDR3 size: 14 residues. V was shortened by 6 bases and J by 2 bases, with 14 bases between the two germline ends. The CDR3 bases are TGCAGCGTCCTCGGGTTACTGGCCTACAATGAGCAGTTCTTC. Amino acid sequence: CSVLGLLAYNEQFF.